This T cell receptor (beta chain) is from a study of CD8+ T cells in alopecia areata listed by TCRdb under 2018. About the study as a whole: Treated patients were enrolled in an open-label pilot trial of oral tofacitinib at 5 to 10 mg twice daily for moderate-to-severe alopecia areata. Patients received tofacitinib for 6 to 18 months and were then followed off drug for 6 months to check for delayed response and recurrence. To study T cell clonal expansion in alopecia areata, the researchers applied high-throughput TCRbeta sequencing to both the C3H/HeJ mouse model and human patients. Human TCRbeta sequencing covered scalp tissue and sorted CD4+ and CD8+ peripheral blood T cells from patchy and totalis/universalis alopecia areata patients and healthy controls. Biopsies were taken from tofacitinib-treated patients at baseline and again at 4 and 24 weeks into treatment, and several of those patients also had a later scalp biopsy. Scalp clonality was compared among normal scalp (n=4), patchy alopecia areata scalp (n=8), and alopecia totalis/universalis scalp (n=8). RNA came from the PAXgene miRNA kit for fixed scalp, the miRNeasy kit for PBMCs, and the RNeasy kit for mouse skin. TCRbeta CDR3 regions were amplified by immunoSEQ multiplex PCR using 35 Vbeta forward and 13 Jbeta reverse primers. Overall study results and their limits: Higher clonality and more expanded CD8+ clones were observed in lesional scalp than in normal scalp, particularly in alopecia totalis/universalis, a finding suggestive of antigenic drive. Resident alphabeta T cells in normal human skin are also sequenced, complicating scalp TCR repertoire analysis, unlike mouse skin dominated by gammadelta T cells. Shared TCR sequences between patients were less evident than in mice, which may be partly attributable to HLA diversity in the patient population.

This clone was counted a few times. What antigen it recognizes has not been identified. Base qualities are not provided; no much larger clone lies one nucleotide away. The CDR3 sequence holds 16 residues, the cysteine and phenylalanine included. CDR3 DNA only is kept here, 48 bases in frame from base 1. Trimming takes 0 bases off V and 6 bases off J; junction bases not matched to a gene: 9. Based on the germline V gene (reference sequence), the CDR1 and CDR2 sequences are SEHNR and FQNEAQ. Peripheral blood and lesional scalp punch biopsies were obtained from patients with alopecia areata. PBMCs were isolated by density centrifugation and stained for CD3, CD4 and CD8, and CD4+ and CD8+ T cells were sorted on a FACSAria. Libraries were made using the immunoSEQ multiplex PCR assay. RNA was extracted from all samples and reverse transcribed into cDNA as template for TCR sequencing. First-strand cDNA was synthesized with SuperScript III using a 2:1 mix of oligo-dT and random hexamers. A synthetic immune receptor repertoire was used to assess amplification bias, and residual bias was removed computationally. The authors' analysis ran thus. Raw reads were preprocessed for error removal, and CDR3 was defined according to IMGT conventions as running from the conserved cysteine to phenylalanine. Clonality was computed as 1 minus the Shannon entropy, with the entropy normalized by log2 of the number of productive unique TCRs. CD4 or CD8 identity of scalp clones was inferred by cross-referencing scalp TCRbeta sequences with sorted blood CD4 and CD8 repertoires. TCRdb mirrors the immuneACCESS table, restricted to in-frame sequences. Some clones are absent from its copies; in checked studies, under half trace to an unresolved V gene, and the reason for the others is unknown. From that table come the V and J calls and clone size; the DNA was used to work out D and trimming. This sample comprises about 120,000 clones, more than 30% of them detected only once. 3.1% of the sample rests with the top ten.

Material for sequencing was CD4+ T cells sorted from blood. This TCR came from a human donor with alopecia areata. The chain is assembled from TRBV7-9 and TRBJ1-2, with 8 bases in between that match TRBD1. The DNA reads TGTGCCAGCAGCTTAGCGGTTGCAGGGGGCTTCCATGGCTACACCTTC. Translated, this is CASSLAVAGGFHGYTF.